The clone carrying this T cell receptor (beta chain) was recorded a few times. Its cognate antigen is unknown. TCRdb re-derived calls from the RT-PCR reads in MiXCR, one entry per CDR3 protein. In the table there are hundreds of thousands of distinct CDR3 sequences, 10% to 15% of which are singletons. Germline V CDR1 and CDR2: LGHNA, YNFKEQ. Trimming left V 6 bases short and J 4 bases short, with 15 bases between. The CDR3 sequence is 15 residues long. This entry is derived from a study of response to subunit inactivated influenza vaccine. Study conclusions and caveats: There was a suggestion from the authors that each seasonal influenza vaccination recruits few new T cells.

This clonotype was sampled from a man aged 50-59 years who received an inactivated influenza vaccine. The sample here was PBMCs from blood, taken roughly 46 days after vaccination. This chain uses TRBV4-2 with TRBJ2-2; possibly TRBD1 for D (6 bases). The chain's CDR3 is CASSRTGSSTGELFF. CDR3 coding DNA: TGTGCCAGCAGTCGTACAGGGTCGAGCACCGGGGAGCTGTTTTTT.